This T cell receptor (beta chain) was identified in a study of spatial heterogeneity in lung cancer (dated by TCRdb to the late 2010s). Regarding the complete study: Donors were 72 patients with early-stage, untreated non-small cell lung cancer from the lung TRACERx cohort. Follow-up PBMC samples were sequenced whenever available, with the median time to follow-up being 2 to 3 years after resection. More beta-chain than alpha-chain transcripts were consistently detected, likely reflecting higher beta-chain transcript abundance. In the raw uncorrected reads, each unique combination of TCR and UMI appeared more than ten times on average. In non-small cell lung cancer, the study quantitatively compared TCR alpha and beta repertoires across several tumor regions, matched nontumor lung, and blood. The study linked features of the TCR repertoire to counts of nonsynonymous mutations, which were determined by whole-exome sequencing of tumor tissue. Both alpha and beta chains were TCR-sequenced in samples taken at surgery, namely 220 tumor regions, around 61 matched nontumor lung samples and approximately 51 PBMC samples.

Library construction relied on 5' RACE. The instrument given in TCRdb is NextSeq 500. The TCR library protocol attached a unique molecular identifier to each TCR cDNA molecule to allow correction of PCR and sequencing errors. On the authors' methods: Decombinator tools were used for TCR identification, UMI-based error correction and CDR3 extraction. Expanded TCRs were defined as those above a frequency of 2 per 1,000, corresponding to the top 1% of the tumor frequency distribution. Renyi diversity was computed with the R vegan package after each repertoire had been subsampled 100 times to 5,000 TCRs. CDR3 similarity networks were built from amino acid triplet string-kernel similarity, with CDR3s being connected when pairwise similarity was above 0.82. The raw public reads went through TCRdb reprocessing: fastp at Q25, MiXCR clone calling, in-frame beta chains kept. Each entry is one CDR3 protein sequence, shown with its most common DNA and genes. These V and J calls originate from TCRdb's pipeline instead of the authors' own analysis. The table for this sample lists 95,000 to 120,000 distinct CDR3 sequences; roughly 10% of them were counted only once. Approximately 25% of the sample is taken by the ten largest.

On the study overall, not on this receptor specifically: Additional single-cell paired TCR alpha and beta sequencing was considered necessary to confirm, at a functional level, the hypothesis that regional TCRs recognize regional mutations. Ubiquitous expanded tumor TCRs showed up in blood more often at tumor resection than at routine follow-up. Comparisons of baseline and follow-up blood repertoires included only around 14 patients.

This specimen's time point label, interpreted: blood at routine non-recurrence follow-up after resection. TCR sequencing used whole RNA extracted from tumor and nontumor lung tissue, or from cryopreserved PBMC samples, without cell sorting. A patient was chosen for TCR sequencing only when enough RNA was available from at least two tumor regions. Trimming leaves V shorter by 8 bases and J shorter by 6 bases, with the junction holding 6 bases beyond the gene matches. CDR1 MNHEY and CDR2 SMNVEV were looked up in the germline V gene (reference sequence). Spanning cysteine to phenylalanine, the CDR3 consists of 13 amino acids. CDR3 DNA only is kept here, 39 bases in frame from base 1. This clonotype was seen only a few times. The antigen this receptor binds is unknown. No much larger clonotype is one base removed from it; base qualities were not supplied.

The source is a female donor with early-stage non-small cell lung cancer. The V and J segments used are TRBV27 and TRBJ1-1; 10 junctional bases match TRBD1. Sequenced material: PBMCs, taken at follow-up. The sequenced DNA is TGTGCCAGCGCGGACAGGGGGTTTTCTGAAGCTTTCTTT. Its protein is CASADRGFSEAFF.